Below, 18 T cell receptor beta chains from the same sample are listed, as sequenced in a study of blood T cell repertoires in COVID-19. The repertoire was sequenced with immunoSEQ multiplex PCR; TCRdb's copy has only in-frame clones and lacks some. Among some 200,000 clones listed, roughly 86% were seen once. The sequencing sample was made of peripheral blood. The receptors shown here come from a man between 65 and 85 years old with acute or convalescent COVID-19.

This clone has only a few counts. The V call is TRBV3-1 (or the pseudogene TRBV3-2), the J call TRBJ2-7; a possible D gene is TRBD2 (5 bases). The CDR3 covers 15 residues. Trimming pared 3 bases from V and 6 bases from J, leaving 18 bases between. Germline V CDR1 and CDR2: LGHDT, YNNKEL (reference sequence). The chain's CDR3 is CASSQRMAGPSEQYF. CDR3 DNA sequence: TGTGCCAGCAGCCAGAGGATGGCGGGTCCCAGCGAGCAGTACTTC.

This clone turned up a few times. The chain combines TRBV2 with TRBJ1-6; 9 bases map to TRBD1. V lost 0 bases to trimming and J lost 8 bases; unmatched junction nucleotides: 5. Germline-derived CDR1 and CDR2 are SNHLY and FYNNEI. The CDR3 runs to 16 residues. The CDR3 sequence: CASSEALDRGDSPLHF. The CDR3 coding sequence is TGTGCCAGCAGTGAAGCGCTTGACAGGGGGGATTCACCCCTCCACTTT.

This rearrangement joins TRBV27 to TRBJ2-7, with D perhaps TRBD1 (6 bases). V lost 2 bases to trimming and J lost 6 bases, with 14 bases between them. This CDR3 is 14 amino acids long. The germline gives CDR1 MNHEY, CDR2 SMNVEV (reference sequence). CDR3 amino acids: CASSLMQGSREQYF. In nucleotides, the CDR3 is TGTGCCAGCAGTTTAATGCAGGGGTCGCGCGAGCAGTACTTC.

This chain joins TRBV5-6 and TRBJ1-2, with TRBD1 matching 10 bases. The CDR3 runs to 15 residues. Per the germline V gene, CDR1 is SGHDT and CDR2 is YYEEEE. Trimming took 7 bases from V and 8 from J; bases not matched to a gene: 14. The CDR3 region is CASGPFRGTGDGYTF. The CDR3 DNA reads as TGTGCCAGCGGACCTTTCCGCGGGACAGGGGACGGCTACACCTTC.

The chain couples TRBV28 to TRBJ2-1; 13 nucleotides agree with TRBD2. The germline CDR1 and CDR2 sequences are MDHEN and SYDVKM. The CDR3 covers 13 residues. V shed 8 bases and J 12 bases; nucleotides not matched to a gene: 7. In nucleotides, the CDR3 is TGTGCCAGCCTCGGACTAGCGGGAGTTTGGCAGTTCTTC. Protein product: CASLGLAGVWQFF.

The V and J genes are TRBV27 and TRBJ1-5; maybe TRBD1 (6 bases). From germline, CDR1 is MNHEY and CDR2 SMNVEV (reference sequence). CDR3 length equals 12 residues. V shed 4 bases and J shed 7 bases, with 8 bases lying between them. For the CDR3, the DNA is TGTGCCAGCAGTTCCCAGGGGCAGCCCCAGCATTTT. This gives the protein CASSSQGQPQHF.

The rearrangement links TRBV19 to TRBJ2-1, with 8 bases aligning to TRBD1. The germline V gene encodes CDR1 LNHDA and CDR2 SQIVND (reference sequence). The ends lost 6 bases at V and 5 bases at J; junction bases unmatched: 12. The CDR3 runs 16 residues. CDR3 in amino acids: CASSPTRQGTNNEQFF. As DNA, the CDR3 is TGTGCCAGTAGCCCAACTCGACAGGGGACGAACAATGAGCAGTTCTTC. The entire variable domain, with the rest obtained from reference TRBV19 and TRBJ2-1, is as follows: DGGITQSPKYLFRKEGQNVTLSCEQNLNHDAMYWYRQDPGQGLRLIYYSQIVNDFQKGDIAEGYSVSREKKESFPLTVTSAQKNPTAFYLCASSPTRQGTNNEQFFGPGTRLTVL.

This chain uses TRBV3-1 (or the pseudogene TRBV3-2) with TRBJ1-3; D call uncertain. V lost 2 bases, J lost 1 base, and 6 bases lay in between. The CDR3 is 14 residues long. Germline-derived CDR1 and CDR2 are LGHDT and YNNKEL (reference sequence). In nucleotides, the CDR3 is TGTGCCAGCAGCCAACGCGAATCTGGAAACACCATATATTTT. Protein product: CASSQRESGNTIYF.

The rearrangement links TRBV5-1 to TRBJ2-7; a weak D match, TRBD1 (6 bases). From germline, CDR1 is SGHRS and CDR2 YFSETQ. This CDR3 has 15 residues. V lost 0 bases to trimming and J lost 2 bases, with 12 bases between them. In nucleotides, the CDR3 is TGCGCCAGCAGCTTGGGGGACACGGCGGCCTACGAGCAGTACTTC. It translates to CASSLGDTAAYEQYF.

The chain couples TRBV5-1 to TRBJ2-1; 12 bases match TRBD2. The V gene's germline CDR1 is SGHRS and CDR2 YFSETQ. CDR3 length equals 15 residues. V lost 3 bases, J lost 5 bases, and 3 bases stayed unmatched. CDR3 region: CASSSRLAGDNEQFF. CDR3 nucleotides: TGCGCCAGCAGCTCTCGACTAGCGGGAGACAATGAGCAGTTCTTC. Full variable domain (remainder filled in from reference TRBV5-1 and TRBJ2-1): KAGVTQTPRYLIKTRGQQVTLSCSPISGHRSVSWYQQTPGQGLQFLFEYFSETQRNKGNFPGRFSGRQFSNSRSEMNVSTLELGDSALYLCASSSRLAGDNEQFFGPGTRLTVL.

The chain employs TRBV19 and TRBJ2-7; TRBD2 is a possible D gene (6 bases). The V gene's germline CDR1 is LNHDA and CDR2 SQIVND (reference sequence). This CDR3 spans 17 amino acids. Trimming stripped 5 bases from V and 2 bases from J, with 22 bases between. CDR3 in DNA: TGTGCCAGTAGTGGGACTGCAGGGACGAAGGAACCCTACGAGCAGTACTTC. Its protein product is CASSGTAGTKEPYEQYF.

The gene calls are TRBV5-5 and TRBJ1-1, with a tentative D call TRBD1 (5 bases). The CDR3 loop spans 14 amino acids. Germline lookup yields CDR1 SGHKS and CDR2 YYEKEE (reference sequence). Trimming took off 4 bases at V and 3 bases at J, with 13 bases between the two ends. CDR3 coding DNA: TGTGCCAGCAGCCAGGGACTGCTGGACACTGAAGCTTTCTTT. This encodes CASSQGLLDTEAFF.

The chain uses TRBV4-2 and TRBJ2-7; TRBD2 agrees at 11 bases. CDR3 length: 20 residues. V was pared by 0 bases and J by 5 bases, with 18 bases of the junction left unmatched. Germline CDR1 is LGHNA and CDR2 is YNFKEQ. CDR3 nucleotides: TGTGCCAGCAGCCAAGAGGAAAGACTAGCGGGACCGACGGGTGTGGACGAGCAGTACTTC. Translation: CASSQEERLAGPTGVDEQYF.

This sequence joins TRBV6-5 and TRBJ2-2, with D possibly TRBD1 on 6 matching bases. Between the trimmed V and J ends, which lost 6 bases and 4 bases, there was a span of 12 bases. CDR3 length equals 14 residues. CDR1 MNHEY and CDR2 SVGAGI come from the germline V gene. The DNA of the CDR3 is TGTGCCAGCAGCTCCATGACAGGCACCGGGGAGCTGTTTTTT. It codes for CASSSMTGTGELFF.

This clone came up once. This chain uses TRBV10-1 with TRBJ1-1, with D perhaps TRBD1 (6 bases). Germline CDR1 WNHNN, CDR2 SYGVQD (reference sequence). V was pared by 5 bases and J by 2 bases, with 12 bases between. This CDR3 spans 14 amino acids. CDR3 amino acids: CASSSGGPNTEAFF. CDR3 nucleotide sequence: TGCGCCAGCAGTAGCGGGGGGCCCAACACTGAAGCTTTCTTT.

The chain has TRBV25-1 and TRBJ2-7, with D uncertain. The CDR3 is 12 amino acids. CDR1 MGHDK and CDR2 SYGVNS come from the germline V gene. Trimming removed 6 bases from V and 7 bases from J, with 13 bases in between. DNA of the CDR3: TGTGCCAGCAGCTCCTCTTTTCGGGAGCAGTACTTC. Amino acid sequence: CASSSSFREQYF.

The J gene is TRBJ2-3, the V gene TRBV3-1 (or the pseudogene TRBV3-2); D is unresolved. Trimming shortened V by 4 bases and J by 4 bases, and 12 bases separated the two germline ends. CDR3 length: 14 residues. The germline V gene has CDR1 LGHDT and CDR2 YNNKEL (reference sequence). In DNA, the CDR3 is TGTGCCAGCAGCCCATATGGAGTTGCAGATACGCAGTATTTT. Residues: CASSPYGVADTQYF.

J is TRBJ2-4 and V is TRBV19; TRBD1 agrees at 10 bases. CDR1 is LNHDA, CDR2 SQIVND, per germline (reference sequence). The CDR3 loop spans 18 amino acids. Trimming cost V 8 bases and J 0 bases; bases outside gene matches: 13. CDR3 nucleotides: TGTGCCAGTTCTGAGAGGGACAGGGGTCTTCTAGCCAAAAACATTCAGTACTTC. This encodes CASSERDRGLLAKNIQYF.